This record covers a single T cell receptor beta chain. No antigen is known for it. Using immunoSEQ multiplex PCR, the repertoire was profiled, and TCRdb retains in-frame clones only, with some absent. The sample records about 78,000 clones, under 85% being singletons. V trimming: 0 bases; J trimming: 3 bases; junction bases outside the gene matches: 2. There are 15 residues in the CDR3. CDR1 and CDR2 (germline): GTSNPN, SVGIG (reference sequence). The sample is drawn from a study of OX40 agonist ivuxolimab in advanced cancers. As for the study in general: Across the patients, intravenous ivuxolimab was delivered every 2 weeks at 0.01 to 10 mg/kg. Study-wide points: Compared with CD4+, CD8+ T cells on average had more expanded clones.

Patients were ineligible given autoimmune disease history or systemic immunosuppression. This sample comprised CD4+ or CD8+ T cells sorted from blood, obtained in a trial of the OX40 agonist ivuxolimab. This clonotype was obtained from an adult with an advanced solid tumor such as melanoma, head and neck, liver or kidney cancer. V usage is TRBV30 and J usage is TRBJ2-2; the match to TRBD2 covers 9 bases. CDR3 in DNA: TGTGCCTGGAGTGTAAGCGGGAGGTACACCGGGGAGCTGTTTTTT. Its protein product is CAWSVSGRYTGELFF.